Each of the 7 T cell receptor beta chains below was sequenced from the same sample in a study of T-cell reconstitution after alpha-beta-depleted transplantation in children (dated by TCRdb to the mid-2010s). Libraries were built with PCR. This sample was sequenced with an Illumina HiSeq 2500. To normalize quantification of the TCRbeta repertoire, the TCR libraries were built with molecular barcoding that relied on unique molecular identifiers. In-frame beta chains were kept once TCRdb had trimmed the public reads at Q25 with fastp and called clones with MiXCR. A single entry per CDR3 protein holds the most common genes and DNA from its merged rows. The sample table holds about 490,000 distinct CDR3 sequences, of which about 11% were seen once. Around 2.2% of the sample lies in the top ten. This specimen's treatment or condition label, interpreted: allogeneic hematopoietic cell transplantation with graft depleted of TCRalphabeta T cells and CD19 B cells.

The specimen was PBMCs, collected before TCRalphabeta/CD19-depleted stem cell transplant. These TCRs come from a child younger than 10 with inherited bone marrow failure, due to receive a stem cell transplant.

This clonotype occurred many times. This chain links TRBV7-9 with TRBJ2-3; D gene uncertain. Germline loops: CDR1 SEHNR, CDR2 FQNEAQ (reference sequence). The V and J ends lost 1 base and 2 bases respectively, with 10 bases between them. There are 15 residues in the CDR3. The CDR3 sequence: CASSLVQSYTDTQYF. The CDR3 nucleotides read TGTGCCAGCAGCTTAGTACAGTCCTACACAGATACGCAGTATTTT.

In its sample, this clonotype was seen a few times. Here the CDR3 DNA reads TGTGCCAGCAGTTCGGACTCAGTTCGGGCAGATACGCAGTATTTT. Its translation: CASSSDSVRADTQYF. J is TRBJ2-3 and V is TRBV12-3 or TRBV12-4, with a tentative D call TRBD2 (5 bases). V was trimmed by 4 bases and J by 4 bases, leaving 15 bases between them. The CDR3 sequence is 15 residues long.

This clonotype was recorded at least ten times. The rearrangement links TRBV20-1 to TRBJ2-7; D is perhaps TRBD2 (5 bases). Germline CDR1 reads DFQATT; CDR2 reads SNEGSKA (reference sequence). The CDR3 totals 14 residues. The ends were cut back, 3 bases at V and 2 bases at J, with 14 bases in the middle. The DNA of the CDR3 is TGCAGTGCTAGCGGGAACGCTCTAGCCTACGAGCAGTACTTC. It is translated as CSASGNALAYEQYF.

In its sample, this clonotype was seen many times. The chain carries TRBV4-3 and TRBJ2-7, with D perhaps TRBD2 (5 bases). The CDR3 contains 14 residues. Between the trimmed V and J ends, which lost 1 base and 3 bases, there was a span of 10 bases. Germline CDR1 LGHNA, CDR2 YSLEER. The CDR3 DNA follows: TGCGCCAGCAGCCAAGGGGCTAGCTACTACGAGCAGTACTTC. Protein sequence: CASSQGASYYEQYF.

The sample holds a few counts of this clonotype. This chain uses TRBV20-1 with TRBJ2-4; TRBD2 is a possible D gene (5 bases). Germline CDR1 DFQATT, CDR2 SNEGSKA (reference sequence). Trimming left V 5 bases short and J 0 bases short, with 14 bases between. This CDR3 comprises 15 residues. CDR3 sequence: CSASGLLIAKNIQYF. In DNA form, the CDR3 reads TGCAGTGCTTCCGGACTCCTGATAGCCAAAAACATTCAGTACTTC.

This clonotype has a count of ten or more. The chain links TRBV20-1 to TRBJ2-1; TRBD1 is a possible D gene (6 bases). The V end lost 1 base, the J end lost 4 bases, and 14 bases lay between the germline ends. Germline V gene sequence: CDR1 DFQATT, CDR2 SNEGSKA (reference sequence). The CDR3 covers 15 residues. For the CDR3, the DNA is TGCAGTGCTAGAGTTCCTTACAGGGTGTACAATGAGCAGTTCTTC. It yields the protein CSARVPYRVYNEQFF.

V usage is TRBV7-8 and J usage is TRBJ1-1, with no clear D. V lost 5 bases and J 0 bases, leaving 10 bases between the germline ends. CDR1 and CDR2 (germline): SGHVS, FQNEAQ. The CDR3 spans 14 residues. CDR3 amino acids: CASSPTELNTEAFF. The CDR3 DNA sequence: TGTGCCAGCAGCCCTACAGAGTTGAACACTGAAGCTTTCTTT.